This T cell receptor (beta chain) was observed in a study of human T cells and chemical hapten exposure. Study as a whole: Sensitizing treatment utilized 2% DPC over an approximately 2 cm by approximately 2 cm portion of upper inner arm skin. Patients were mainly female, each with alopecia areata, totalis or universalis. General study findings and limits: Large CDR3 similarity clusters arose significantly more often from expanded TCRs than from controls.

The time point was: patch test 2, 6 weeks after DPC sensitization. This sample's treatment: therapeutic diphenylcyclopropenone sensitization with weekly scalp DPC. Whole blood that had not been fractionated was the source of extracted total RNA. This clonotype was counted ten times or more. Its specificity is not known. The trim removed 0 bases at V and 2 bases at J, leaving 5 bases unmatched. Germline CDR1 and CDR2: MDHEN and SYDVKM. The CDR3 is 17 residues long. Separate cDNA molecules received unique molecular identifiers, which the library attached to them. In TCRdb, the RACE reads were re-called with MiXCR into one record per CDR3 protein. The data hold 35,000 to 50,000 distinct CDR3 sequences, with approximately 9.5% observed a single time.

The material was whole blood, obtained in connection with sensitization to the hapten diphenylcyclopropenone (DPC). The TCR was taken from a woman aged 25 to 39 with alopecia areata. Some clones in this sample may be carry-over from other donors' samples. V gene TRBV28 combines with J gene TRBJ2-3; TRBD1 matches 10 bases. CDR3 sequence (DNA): TGTGCCAGCAGTTTATGGGGGACAGGGGTTATCACAGATACGCAGTATTTT. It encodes CASSLWGTGVITDTQYF.